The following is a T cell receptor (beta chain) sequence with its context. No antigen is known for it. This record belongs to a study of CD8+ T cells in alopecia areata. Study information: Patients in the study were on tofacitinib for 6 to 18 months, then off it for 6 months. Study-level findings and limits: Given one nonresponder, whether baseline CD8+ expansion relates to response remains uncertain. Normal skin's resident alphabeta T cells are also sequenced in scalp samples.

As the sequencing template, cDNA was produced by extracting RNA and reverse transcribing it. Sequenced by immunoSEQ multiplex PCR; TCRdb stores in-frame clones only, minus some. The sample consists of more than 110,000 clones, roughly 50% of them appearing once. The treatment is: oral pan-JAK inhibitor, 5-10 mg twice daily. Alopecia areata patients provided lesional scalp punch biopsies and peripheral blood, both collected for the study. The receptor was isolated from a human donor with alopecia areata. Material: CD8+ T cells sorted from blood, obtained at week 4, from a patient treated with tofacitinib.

CDR3 bases: TGTGCCAGCTGGGACGGAGATGAAGCTTTCTTT. This encodes CASWDGDEAFF. The chain employs TRBV27 and TRBJ1-1; D is perhaps TRBD1 (5 bases). The V gene lost 8 bases and the J gene lost 7 bases, with 11 bases spanning the gap. Germline CDR1 reads MNHEY; CDR2 reads SMNVEV (reference sequence). CDR3 length equals 11 residues.